Listed here are 6 T cell receptor beta chains from one sample, sequenced in a study of radiotherapy plus CTLA-4 blockade in lung cancer. Here immunoSEQ multiplex PCR was the method, and the copy in TCRdb shows in-frame clones only, minus some. The sample has tens of thousands of clones, around 90% seen once. Sequenced here: peripheral blood, sampled from a patient treated with radiotherapy plus ipilimumab. The receptor set was obtained from a human donor with non-small cell lung cancer that progressed on radiotherapy plus ipilimumab.

This chain connects TRBV5-1 to TRBJ2-1; 10 bases are shared with TRBD2. Trimming removed 6 bases from V and 0 bases from J; junction bases left unmatched: 6. The CDR3 loop spans 16 amino acids. Germline CDR1 is SGHRS and CDR2 is YFSETQ. The CDR3 DNA reads TGCGCCAGCAAAGCGGGAGGGCTGAGCTCCTACAATGAGCAGTTCTTC. Protein: CASKAGGLSSYNEQFF.

The CDR3: CAWAARGRKQETQYF. The CDR3 DNA reads as TGTGCCTGGGCGGCGCGGGGACGAAAACAAGAGACCCAGTACTTC. This chain joins TRBV30 and TRBJ2-5; a weak D match, TRBD2 (6 bases). Germline CDR1 is GTSNPN and CDR2 is SVGIG (reference sequence). V was cut by 5 bases and J by 2 bases, with 18 bases left in between. CDR3 length: 15 amino acids.

This chain connects TRBV11-2 to TRBJ2-3; maybe TRBD1 (6 bases). V lost 4 bases, J lost 8 bases, and 25 bases lay in between. Germline values: CDR1 SGHAT, CDR2 FQNNGV. The length of the CDR3 is 17 residues. CDR3 in DNA: TGTGCCAGCAGCTCCCCGGGCCGCAGGGGCGAAGTAGGTACGCAGTATTTT. Translation gives CASSSPGRRGEVGTQYF.

This rearrangement joins TRBV6-6 to TRBJ2-1, with 10 bases aligning to TRBD2. Germline V lookup: CDR1 MNHNY, CDR2 SVGAGI (reference sequence). V trimming: 6 bases; J trimming: 3 bases; junction bases outside the gene matches: 8. The CDR3 is 16 amino acids. CDR3 sequence reads: CASRSTSGSGYNEQFF. As DNA, the CDR3 is TGTGCCAGCAGGTCGACTAGCGGGTCTGGCTACAATGAGCAGTTCTTC.

The chain couples TRBV5-1 to TRBJ2-4; perhaps D is TRBD1 or TRBD2 (5 bases each). V lost 1 base to trimming and J lost 5 bases, with 13 bases between them. CDR3 length equals 15 residues. Germline V CDR1 and CDR2: SGHRS, YFSETQ. Here the CDR3 reads CASSLNGQGQNIQYF. In nucleotides, the CDR3 is TGCGCCAGCAGCTTGAATGGTCAGGGACAAAACATTCAGTACTTC.

The gene calls are TRBV9 and TRBJ2-2; tentative D call: TRBD2 (5 bases). In germline, CDR1 is SGDLS, CDR2 YYNGEE. V gave up 0 bases and J gave up 0 bases, with 6 bases separating them. CDR3 length: 15 amino acids. The CDR3 region is CASSVGAANTGELFF. The CDR3 region has the DNA TGTGCCAGCAGCGTAGGAGCGGCGAACACCGGGGAGCTGTTTTTT.